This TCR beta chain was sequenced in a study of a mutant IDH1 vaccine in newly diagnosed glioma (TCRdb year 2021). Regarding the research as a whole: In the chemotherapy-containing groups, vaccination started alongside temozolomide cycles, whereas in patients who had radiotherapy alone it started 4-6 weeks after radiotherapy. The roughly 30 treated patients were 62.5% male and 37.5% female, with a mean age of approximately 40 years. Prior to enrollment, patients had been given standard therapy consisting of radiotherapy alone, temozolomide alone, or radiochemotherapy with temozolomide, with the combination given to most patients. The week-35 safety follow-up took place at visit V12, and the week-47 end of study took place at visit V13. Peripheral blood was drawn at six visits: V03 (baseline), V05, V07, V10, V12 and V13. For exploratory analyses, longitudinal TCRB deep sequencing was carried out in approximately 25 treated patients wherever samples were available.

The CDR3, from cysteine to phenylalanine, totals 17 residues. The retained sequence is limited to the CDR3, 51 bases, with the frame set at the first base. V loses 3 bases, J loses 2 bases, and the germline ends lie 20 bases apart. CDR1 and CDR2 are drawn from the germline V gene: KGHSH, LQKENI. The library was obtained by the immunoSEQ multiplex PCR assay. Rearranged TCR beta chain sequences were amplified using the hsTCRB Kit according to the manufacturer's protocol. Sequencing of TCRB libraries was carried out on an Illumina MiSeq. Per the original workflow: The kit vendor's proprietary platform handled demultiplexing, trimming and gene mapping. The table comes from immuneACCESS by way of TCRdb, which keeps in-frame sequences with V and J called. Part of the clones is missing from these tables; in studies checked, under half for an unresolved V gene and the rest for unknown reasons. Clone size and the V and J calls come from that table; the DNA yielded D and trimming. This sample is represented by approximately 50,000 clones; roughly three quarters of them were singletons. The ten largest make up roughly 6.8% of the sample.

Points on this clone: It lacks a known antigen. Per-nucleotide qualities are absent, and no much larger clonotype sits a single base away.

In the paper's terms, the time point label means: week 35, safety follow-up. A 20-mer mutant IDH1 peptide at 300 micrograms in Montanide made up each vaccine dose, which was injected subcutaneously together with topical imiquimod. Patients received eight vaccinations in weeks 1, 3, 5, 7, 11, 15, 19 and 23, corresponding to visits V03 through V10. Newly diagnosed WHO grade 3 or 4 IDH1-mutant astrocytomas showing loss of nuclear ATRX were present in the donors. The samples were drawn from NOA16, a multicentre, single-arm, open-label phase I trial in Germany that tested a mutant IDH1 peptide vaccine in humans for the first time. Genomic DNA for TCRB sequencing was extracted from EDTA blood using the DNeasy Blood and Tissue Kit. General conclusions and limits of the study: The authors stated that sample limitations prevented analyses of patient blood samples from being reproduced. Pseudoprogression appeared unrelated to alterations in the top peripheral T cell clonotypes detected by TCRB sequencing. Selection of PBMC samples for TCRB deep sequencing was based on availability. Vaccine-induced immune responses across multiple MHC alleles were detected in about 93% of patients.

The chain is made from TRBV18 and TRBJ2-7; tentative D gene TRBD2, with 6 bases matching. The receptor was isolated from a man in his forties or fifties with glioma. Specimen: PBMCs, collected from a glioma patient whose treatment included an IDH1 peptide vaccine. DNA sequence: TGTGCCAGCTCACCCAACGCCGGGACTCAACAAACCTACGAGCAGTACTTC. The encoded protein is CASSPNAGTQQTYEQYF.